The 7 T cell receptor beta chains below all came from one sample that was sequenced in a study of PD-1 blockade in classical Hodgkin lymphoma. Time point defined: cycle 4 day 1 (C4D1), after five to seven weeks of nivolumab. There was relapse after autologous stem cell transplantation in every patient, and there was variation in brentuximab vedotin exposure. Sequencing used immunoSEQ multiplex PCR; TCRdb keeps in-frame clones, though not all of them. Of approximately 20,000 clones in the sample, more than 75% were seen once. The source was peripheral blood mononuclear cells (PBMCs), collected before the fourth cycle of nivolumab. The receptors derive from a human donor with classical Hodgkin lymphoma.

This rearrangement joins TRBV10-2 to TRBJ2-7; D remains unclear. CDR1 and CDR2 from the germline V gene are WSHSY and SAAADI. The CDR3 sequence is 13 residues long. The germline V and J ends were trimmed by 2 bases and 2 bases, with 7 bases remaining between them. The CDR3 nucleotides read TGCGCCAGCAGTGAGGGGATCACCTACGAGCAGTACTTC. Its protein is CASSEGITYEQYF.

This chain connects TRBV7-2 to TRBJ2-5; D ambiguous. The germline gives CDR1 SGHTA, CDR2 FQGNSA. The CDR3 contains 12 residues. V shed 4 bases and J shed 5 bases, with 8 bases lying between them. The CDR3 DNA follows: TGTGCCAGCAGCTCGCGTGTTGAGACCCAGTACTTC. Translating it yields CASSSRVETQYF.

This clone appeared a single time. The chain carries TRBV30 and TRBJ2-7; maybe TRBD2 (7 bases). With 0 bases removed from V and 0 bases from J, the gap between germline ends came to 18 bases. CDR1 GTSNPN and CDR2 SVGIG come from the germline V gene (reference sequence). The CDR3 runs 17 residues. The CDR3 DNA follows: TGTGCCTGGAGTGTTAGGGGGGGTCCCGGGGACTCCTACGAGCAGTACTTC. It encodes CAWSVRGGPGDSYEQYF.

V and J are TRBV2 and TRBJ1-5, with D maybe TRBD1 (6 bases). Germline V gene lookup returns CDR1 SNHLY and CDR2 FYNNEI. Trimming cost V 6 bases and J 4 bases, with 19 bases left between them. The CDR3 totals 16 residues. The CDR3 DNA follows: TGTGCCAGCAGCCTGAGAGGGGGGGGGTCTAATCAGCCCCAGCATTTT. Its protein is CASSLRGGGSNQPQHF.

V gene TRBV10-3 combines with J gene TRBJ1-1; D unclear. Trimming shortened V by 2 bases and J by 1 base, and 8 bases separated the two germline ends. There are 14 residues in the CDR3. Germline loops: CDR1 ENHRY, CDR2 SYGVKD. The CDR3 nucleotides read TGTGCCATCAGTGAGAACTCGGCGAACACTGAAGCTTTCTTT. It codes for CAISENSANTEAFF.

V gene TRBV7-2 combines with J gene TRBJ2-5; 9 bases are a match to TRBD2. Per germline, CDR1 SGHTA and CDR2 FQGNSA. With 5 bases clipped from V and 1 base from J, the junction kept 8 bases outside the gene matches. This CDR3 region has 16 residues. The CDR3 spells CASSPLGAGGQETQYF. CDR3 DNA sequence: TGTGCCAGCAGCCCCTTGGGAGCGGGGGGCCAAGAGACCCAGTACTTC.

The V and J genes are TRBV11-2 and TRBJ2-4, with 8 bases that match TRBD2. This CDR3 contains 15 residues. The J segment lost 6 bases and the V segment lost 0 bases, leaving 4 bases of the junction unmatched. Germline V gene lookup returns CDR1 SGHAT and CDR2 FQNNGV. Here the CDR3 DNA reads TGTGCCAGCAGCTTAGAGGCGGGGGGCGGAAACATTCAGTACTTC. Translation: CASSLEAGGGNIQYF.